These T cell receptor beta chains were read from a single sample in a study of T cell changes during pregnancy in multiple sclerosis. Profiled with immunoSEQ multiplex PCR; TCRdb holds only in-frame clones, not every one. This sample has tens of thousands of clones, with more than 85% found just once. Sequences were derived from peripheral blood, sampled in the first trimester of pregnancy. Receptor source: a female donor with multiple sclerosis, enrolled in a pregnancy study. The CDR3 runs from the conserved cysteine through the conserved F or W. A D gene is named only where the DNA matches it firmly. Rows may omit the clone size; those that give it use once, few, many or a size class.

size	V	D	J	CDR3	DNA
.	TRBV27	TRBD1	TRBJ1-2	CASRSTGGGYGYTF	TGTGCCAGCAGGAGCACAGGGGGCGGCTATGGCTACACCTTC
.	TRBV5-4	.	TRBJ1-3	CASSPKPPDTIYF	TGTGCCAGCAGCCCTAAGCCCCCGGACACCATATATTTT
.	TRBV5-1	TRBD2	TRBJ2-2	CASSSGLSGNTGELFF	TGCGCCAGCAGCTCGGGACTATCGGGGAACACCGGGGAGCTGTTTTTT
.	TRBV27	.	TRBJ2-1	CASGLSSYNEQFF	TGTGCCAGCGGCCTCTCCTCCTACAATGAGCAGTTCTTC
.	TRBV27	.	TRBJ1-2	CASRGPLNYGYTF	TGTGCCAGCAGGGGGCCCCTTAACTATGGCTACACCTTC
.	TRBV4-1	.	TRBJ2-7	CASSQHRSGYEQYF	TGCGCCAGCAGCCAACACAGGTCCGGCTACGAGCAGTACTTC
.	TRBV19	TRBD2	TRBJ2-7	CASSPGLAGDEQYF	TGTGCCAGTAGTCCCGGACTAGCGGGAGACGAGCAGTACTTC
.	TRBV2	.	TRBJ2-7	CASGRAYEQYF	TGTGCCAGCGGGCGGGCCTACGAGCAGTACTTC
.	TRBV27	TRBD2	TRBJ2-1	CASSPRPTSGSNEQFF	TGTGCCAGCAGCCCCCGCCCTACTAGCGGGAGCAATGAGCAGTTCTTC
.	TRBV5-1	TRBD2	TRBJ2-1	CASSLLAGVNEQFF	TGCGCCAGCAGCTTGCTAGCGGGGGTCAATGAGCAGTTCTTC
.	TRBV9	TRBD2	TRBJ2-1	CASSDPGLAGAHGNEQFF	TGTGCCAGCAGTGATCCGGGACTAGCGGGAGCTCATGGCAATGAGCAGTTCTTC
.	TRBV5-1	TRBD2	TRBJ2-7	CASSLTAGGGYEQYF	TGCGCCAGCAGCTTAACGGCGGGAGGGGGGTACGAGCAGTACTTC
.	TRBV2	TRBD2	TRBJ2-7	CASSVIAGYEQYF	TGTGCCAGCAGTGTCATAGCGGGGTACGAGCAGTACTTC
.	TRBV5-1	TRBD1	TRBJ1-2	CASSSGTAHGYTF	TGCGCCAGCAGCTCGGGGACAGCTCATGGCTACACCTTC
.	TRBV7-6	TRBD1	TRBJ1-5	CASSPGPRQGAYQPQHF	TGTGCCAGCAGCCCCGGACCTCGACAGGGGGCATATCAGCCCCAGCATTTT
.	TRBV6-5	.	TRBJ1-1	CASSFRVFGNTEAFF	TGTGCCAGCAGTTTCAGGGTCTTCGGGAACACTGAAGCTTTCTTT
.	TRBV21-1	.	TRBJ2-1	CASTKNRAYNEQFF	TGTGCCAGCACCAAGAACAGGGCCTACAATGAGCAGTTCTTC
.	TRBV27	TRBD2	TRBJ2-3	CASRAGVRTDTQYF	TGTGCCAGTCGAGCGGGAGTCCGGACAGATACGCAGTATTTT
.	TRBV10-2	.	TRBJ2-2	CASSVTLVNTGELFF	TGCGCCAGCAGTGTAACACTAGTTAACACCGGGGAGCTGTTTTTT
.	TRBV11-2	.	TRBJ1-2	CASSLEAVSPYGYTF	TGTGCCAGCAGCTTAGAGGCAGTTTCTCCCTATGGCTACACCTTC
.	TRBV4-3	.	TRBJ1-1	CASSQDTFTRLAFF	TGCGCCAGCAGCCAAGACACCTTTACCCGACTAGCTTTCTTT
.	TRBV19	.	TRBJ2-1	CASTLRAGVTYNEQFF	TGTGCCAGTACCTTGAGAGCGGGCGTAACCTACAATGAGCAGTTCTTC
.	TRBV6-5	.	TRBJ2-6	CASSVFLSGANVLTF	TGTGCCAGCAGTGTCTTCCTCTCTGGGGCCAACGTCCTGACTTTC
.	TRBV30	.	TRBJ2-1	CAWSSERFNEQFF	TGTGCCTGGAGTAGCGAACGGTTCAATGAGCAGTTCTTC
.	TRBV19	.	TRBJ1-1	CASRMWGGRTEAFF	TGTGCCAGTAGGATGTGGGGGGGGCGGACTGAAGCTTTCTTT
.	TRBV5-1	.	TRBJ1-2	CASSLEGVGYTF	TGCGCCAGCAGCTTGGAAGGGGTTGGCTACACCTTC
.	TRBV29-1	TRBD1	TRBJ2-1	CSVGQGVNEPNEQFF	TGCAGCGTGGGACAGGGTGTTAATGAACCCAATGAGCAGTTCTTC
.	TRBV6-5	.	TRBJ2-5	CASSAGSRQETQYF	TGTGCCAGCAGCGCGGGGAGCAGACAAGAGACCCAGTACTTC
.	TRBV11-2	.	TRBJ1-2	CASSYDRTYGYTF	TGTGCCAGCAGCTACGACAGAACCTATGGCTACACCTTC
.	TRBV29-1	TRBD2	TRBJ2-3	CSVNPSGRTPDTQYF	TGCAGCGTCAACCCCAGCGGGAGGACCCCAGATACGCAGTATTTT
.	TRBV7-2	.	TRBJ1-5	CASSSREGQPQHF	TGTGCCAGCAGCTCGCGGGAGGGTCAGCCCCAGCATTTT
once	TRBV30	TRBD1	TRBJ1-2	CAWSARDRGNYGYTF	TGTGCCTGGAGTGCCCGGGACAGGGGAAACTATGGCTACACCTTC
.	TRBV5-1	TRBD2	TRBJ2-1	CASKSSGAYNEQFF	TGCGCCAGCAAGTCTAGCGGGGCCTACAATGAGCAGTTCTTC
.	TRBV19	.	TRBJ1-1	CASSNLAGTEAFF	TGTGCCAGTAGTAACCTGGCGGGTACTGAAGCTTTCTTT
.	TRBV2	TRBD2	TRBJ2-7	CASSDAGGWEQYF	TGTGCCAGCAGTGATGCGGGGGGCTGGGAGCAGTACTTC
.	TRBV11-3	.	TRBJ2-2	CASSPFSGELFF	TGTGCCAGCAGCCCCTTTAGCGGGGAGCTGTTTTTT
once	TRBV2	.	TRBJ2-7	CASSVFRRFRLIIIF	TGTGCCAGCAGTGTCTTTAGAAGGTTCAGACTTATCATTATCTTC
.	TRBV27	.	TRBJ1-4	CASSFRQGIQKLFF	TGTGCCAGCAGTTTTAGGCAGGGAATTCAAAAACTGTTTTTT
.	TRBV7-6	.	TRBJ2-7	CASSPTGDEQYF	TGTGCCAGCAGCCCCACAGGCGACGAGCAGTACTTC
once	TRBV7-6	.	TRBJ1-3	CASSLVGLASPGNTIYF	TGTGCCAGCAGCTTAGTCGGTTTAGCCTCTCCCGGAAACACCATATATTTT
.	TRBV5-4	TRBD2	TRBJ2-5	CASSLVGGGRETQYF	TGTGCCAGCAGCTTGGTTGGGGGGGGGAGAGAGACCCAGTACTTC
.	TRBV27	.	TRBJ2-5	CASSFNETQYF	TGTGCCAGCAGTTTCAATGAGACCCAGTACTTC
.	TRBV27	.	TRBJ1-3	CASSLSGVGNTIYF	TGTGCCAGCAGTTTATCAGGGGTCGGAAACACCATATATTTT
.	TRBV4-1	TRBD2	TRBJ2-5	CASSQETSGIGETQYF	TGCGCCAGCAGCCAAGAAACTAGCGGGATCGGAGAGACCCAGTACTTC
.	TRBV19	.	TRBJ2-3	CASSPWPQVADTQYF	TGTGCCAGTAGTCCCTGGCCACAGGTTGCAGATACGCAGTATTTT
once	TRBV29-1	.	TRBJ1-2	CSVAKGGDGYTF	TGCAGCGTTGCAAAAGGGGGTGATGGCTACACCTTC
.	TRBV9	TRBD2	TRBJ2-1	CASSLALGGSKGFEQFF	TGTGCCAGCAGCCTCGCATTGGGGGGGAGCAAGGGTTTTGAGCAGTTCTTC
.	TRBV28	TRBD2	TRBJ2-1	CASSMRLAGAYNEQFF	TGTGCCAGCAGTATGCGACTAGCGGGAGCTTACAATGAGCAGTTCTTC